This T cell receptor beta chain was documented in a study of blood T cell repertoires in COVID-19 (TCRdb year 2020). Concerning the study at large: Samples from collaborators originated in the United States, Italy and Spain and spanned both the acute and convalescent phases of COVID-19. The prospective study material was composed of cDNA or gDNA derived from T cells, B-cell-depleted T cells, or PBMCs. Deeply sampled blood TCRbeta repertoires from subjects exposed to, actively infected with, or recovered from COVID-19 were included in the dataset. A freely available public database, intended as a resource for researchers studying the immune response to SARS-CoV-2, is where the repertoires were released. The samples were drawn from the first 160 participants of the ongoing ImmuneRACE study and from 1,254 subjects provided by 6 global collaborators. A de-identified subject ID, COVID-19 status, age in years and sex were almost always included in the sample metadata. HLA class I and class II types, where available, came from metadata supplied by the sample provider rather than from assay-based typing.

The immunoSEQ Assay, a bias-controlled multiplex PCR, was used to amplify TCRbeta CDR3 regions from genomic DNA. Per the original workflow: Nucleated cell counts per sample were estimated from amplification of reference gene primers within the assay. Sequence reads were collapsed and filtered to measure the absolute abundance of every unique TCRbeta CDR3 rearrangement. Productive Simpson clonality was computed per sample as the square root of Simpson's diversity index over productive rearrangements. The table comes from immuneACCESS by way of TCRdb, which keeps in-frame sequences with V and J called. Part of the clones is missing from these tables; in studies checked, under half for an unresolved V gene and the rest for unknown reasons. V, J and clone size are those of that table, while D and trimming were read from the DNA. Here the sample has 150,000 to 200,000 clones; around 80% occur a single time. Jointly, the top ten make up approximately 10% of the sample.

Broad study findings and their caveats: How much clinical and demographic metadata was included differed by source and by participant, and the metadata was provided uncurated.

At the junction V is shortened by 3 bases and J by 4 bases, with 9 bases in between. Taken from the germline V gene, the CDR1 and CDR2 loops are KGHDR and SFDVKD. From its cysteine to its phenylalanine, the CDR3 spans 14 amino acids. Of the read, only the CDR3 DNA is kept; its 42 bases are in frame from base 1. With regard to this clone: This receptor's antigen is unknown. Base qualities are missing; no much larger clone stands one base away.

Whole blood was collected in K2EDTA tubes by collaborating institutions according to the institutions' own protocols. Collaborator samples were shipped for TCRbeta analysis as frozen whole blood, isolated PBMCs, or DNA extracted from either sample type. The chain joins TRBV24-1 to TRBJ1-5; a tentative D call is TRBD1 (6 bases match). The clonotype was recovered from a man aged 55-75 years with active or convalescent COVID-19. The source material was peripheral blood. The bases read TGTGCCACCAGTGATGGACAGCCAAATCAGCCCCAGCATTTT. Its product reads: CATSDGQPNQPQHF.